These 20 T cell receptor beta chains originate from one sample sequenced in a study of cytomegalovirus exposure and HLA in healthy donors. The primer mix had 60 Vbeta and 13 Jbeta primers. Sequencing was performed with immunoSEQ multiplex PCR; in TCRdb, only in-frame clones are kept and a portion is missing. The table shows 150,000 to 200,000 clones, with approximately 65% occurring only once. Sequencing was done on a sample of PBMCs. These receptors originate from a man aged 40-49 years in good health and CMV-seronegative.

V is TRBV30 and J is TRBJ1-2; 9 nucleotides agree with TRBD1. CDR3 length equals 13 residues. Germline CDR1 is GTSNPN and CDR2 is SVGIG (reference sequence). V was clipped by 0 bases and J by 8 bases; unmatched bases: 4. The CDR3 loop is CAWSVTGGGGYTF. CDR3 nucleotide sequence: TGTGCCTGGAGTGTAACAGGGGGCGGAGGCTACACCTTC.

The chain joins TRBV9 to TRBJ2-3; 10 bases line up with TRBD2. This CDR3 comprises 17 residues. V was pared by 1 base and J by 2 bases, with 7 bases of the junction left unmatched. Germline CDR1 and CDR2: SGDLS and YYNGEE. The CDR3 DNA reads TGTGCCAGCAGCGTAACCGGAGCGGGGGGGGCCACAGATACGCAGTATTTT. Its translation: CASSVTGAGGATDTQYF.

This clone was counted a few times. V usage is TRBV19 and J usage is TRBJ2-2; 7 nucleotides line up with TRBD1. From germline, CDR1 is LNHDA and CDR2 SQIVND (reference sequence). J was trimmed by 7 bases and V by 6 bases; bases with no gene match: 14. The CDR3 is 16 amino acids. The CDR3 nucleotides are TGTGCCAGTAGCGGGGACGACAGGGCGGATTACGGGGAGCTGTTTTTT. This codes for CASSGDDRADYGELFF.

In DNA form, the CDR3 reads TGTGCCAGCAGTAGGGAGGACGGGGAGCTGTTTTTT. Protein: CASSREDGELFF. This sequence joins TRBV11-3 and TRBJ2-2; tentative D call: TRBD2 (6 bases). This CDR3 is 12 amino acids long. Trimming shortened V by 6 bases and J by 7 bases, and 9 bases separated the two germline ends. Germline V gene data show CDR1 as SGHNT and CDR2 as YENEEA.

This chain uses TRBV28 with TRBJ2-7; no reliable D call. Looked up from germline, CDR1 is MDHEN and CDR2 is SYDVKM. The V end was cut by 2 bases, the J end by 3 bases, with 11 bases between. The CDR3 spans 14 residues. Here the CDR3 reads CASSLGAAVYEQYF. DNA of the CDR3: TGTGCCAGCAGTTTAGGTGCGGCCGTCTACGAGCAGTACTTC.

DNA of the CDR3: TGTGCCAGCAGCTTGAGGACTAGCGGGGGATCCGGGGAGCTGTTTTTT. It is translated as CASSLRTSGGSGELFF. The V call is TRBV7-6, the J call TRBJ2-2, with TRBD2 identical over 13 bases. V shed 3 bases and J 6 bases; nucleotides not matched to a gene: 4. The CDR3 extends over 16 amino acids. Germline-derived CDR1 and CDR2 are SGHVS and FNYEAQ.

In regard to this clone: The junction and the germline gene differ at one end; a read error may be behind it. The CDR3 DNA sequence: TGTGCTAGTGGGTTGGGACAGGGCGAGCAGCCCCAGCATTTT. It yields the protein CASGLGQGEQPQHF. This sequence joins TRBV12-5 and TRBJ1-5, with 9 bases that match TRBD1. The V gene's germline CDR1 is LGHNT and CDR2 FRNRAP. CDR3 length: 14 amino acids. The full variable domain, its missing parts supplied by reference TRBV12-5 and TRBJ1-5, is DARVTQTPRHKVTEMGQEVTMRCQPILGHNTVFWYRQTMMQGLELLAYFRNRAPLDDSGMPKDRFSAEMPDATLATLKIQPSEPRDSAVYFCASGLGQGEQPQHFGDGTRLSIL.

The rearrangement uses TRBV5-5 and TRBJ1-5; D may be TRBD1 (5 bases). V was trimmed by 1 base and J by 1 base, leaving 6 bases between them. CDR1 and CDR2 from the germline V gene are SGHKS and YYEKEE (reference sequence). This CDR3 comprises 14 residues. DNA of the CDR3: TGTGCCAGCAGCTTGCGACAGAGCAATCAGCCCCAGCATTTT. It is translated as CASSLRQSNQPQHF.

The J gene is TRBJ2-1, the V gene TRBV7-6, with TRBD1 matching 11 bases. The ends lost 2 bases at V and 7 bases at J; junction bases unmatched: 4. The CDR3 totals 15 residues. CDR1 is SGHVS and CDR2 is FNYEAQ in the germline V gene. The CDR3 sequence is CASSLTGQGANEQFF. In nucleotides, the CDR3 is TGTGCCAGCAGCTTAACTGGACAGGGGGCGAATGAGCAGTTCTTC.

A remark on this clone: One junction end disagrees with the germline gene, perhaps due to a read error. This sequence joins TRBV7-9 and TRBJ1-4; the D gene is possibly TRBD1 (5 bases). The CDR3 consists of 16 residues. Germline V gene sequence: CDR1 SEHNR, CDR2 FQNEAQ (reference sequence). CDR3 nucleotides: TGTTCCAGCAGCGCCCCTCGTGGGGGGATGAATGAAAAACTGTTTTTT. This encodes CSSSAPRGGMNEKLFF.

In this sample, this clone turned up once. The CDR3 region is CASSQDGEDEQYF. CDR3 coding DNA: TGTGCCAGCAGCCAAGATGGGGAGGACGAGCAGTACTTC. The chain links TRBV4-2 to TRBJ2-7, with D perhaps matching TRBD2 (6 bases). The V gene lost 0 bases and the J gene lost 5 bases, with 8 bases spanning the gap. Germline V gene sequence: CDR1 LGHNA, CDR2 YNFKEQ. The CDR3 has 13 amino acids.

V is TRBV30 and J is TRBJ2-2; 8 bases match TRBD2. Germline CDR1 reads GTSNPN; CDR2 reads SVGIG (reference sequence). The CDR3 consists of 14 residues. The junction had 8 bases not matched to a gene; V was cut back by 7 bases and J by 4 bases. CDR3 sequence (DNA): TGTGCCTACTTCATGGCGGGAGGCACCGGGGAGCTGTTTTTT. This gives the protein CAYFMAGGTGELFF.

The chain carries TRBV11-2 and TRBJ2-5; D not certain. Near its end, the DNA agrees better with TRBJ2-7, so the J call may be wrong. CDR1 is SGHAT, CDR2 FQNNGV, per germline. This CDR3 contains 13 residues. The CDR3 DNA sequence: TGTGCCAGCAGCTTAGACAGGTCCTACGAGCAGTACTTC. It is translated as CASSLDRSYEQYF.

This chain connects TRBV6-6 to TRBJ1-2; no clear D. Germline assignment: CDR1 MNHNY and CDR2 SVGAGI (reference sequence). Trimming shortened V by 2 bases and J by 7 bases, and 14 bases separated the two germline ends. The CDR3 is made up of 14 amino acids. CDR3 DNA sequence: TGTGCCAGCAGTTACCGGGGAGGGTCTGGTGGCTACACCTTC. This encodes CASSYRGGSGGYTF.

This chain joins TRBV11-2 and TRBJ2-2; 7 bases match TRBD2. With 2 bases clipped from V and 3 bases from J, the junction kept 3 bases outside the gene matches. The CDR3 length is 15 residues. Per germline, CDR1 SGHAT and CDR2 FQNNGV. CDR3 nucleotides: TGTGCCAGCAGCTTATACGGGGGGTACACCGGGGAGCTGTTTTTT. It translates to CASSLYGGYTGELFF.

In its sample, this clone was seen a few times. The CDR3 loop reads CASSSRGGAPHVEAFF. DNA for the CDR3: TGTGCCAGCAGCTCACGTGGAGGGGCGCCCCATGTTGAAGCTTTCTTT. The chain is built from TRBV27 and TRBJ1-1, with D possibly being TRBD1 (5 bases). Germline V gene sequence: CDR1 MNHEY, CDR2 SMNVEV (reference sequence). CDR3 length: 16 residues. Trimming pared 6 bases from V and 7 bases from J, leaving 24 bases between.

The V and J genes are TRBV11-2 and TRBJ2-7, with TRBD1 matching over 9 bases. Germline V gives CDR1 SGHAT, CDR2 FQNNGV. The CDR3 totals 19 residues. V lost 0 bases to trimming and J lost 0 bases; unmatched junction nucleotides: 12. Here the CDR3 reads CASSLDALMGDRASYEQYF. CDR3 in DNA: TGTGCCAGCAGCTTAGACGCCCTTATGGGGGACAGGGCCTCCTACGAGCAGTACTTC.

The genes are TRBV19 and TRBJ2-5; TRBD2 is a possible D gene (6 bases). With 3 bases removed from V and 9 bases from J, the gap between germline ends came to 17 bases. Germline CDR1 reads LNHDA; CDR2 reads SQIVND (reference sequence). The CDR3 runs to 14 residues. CDR3 DNA sequence: TGTGCCAGTAGTATCGCCCCGGACCAGCGGGCCCAGTACTTC. Translated: CASSIAPDQRAQYF.

The chain has TRBV30 and TRBJ2-7; tentatively, D is TRBD2 (6 bases). The germline V gene encodes CDR1 GTSNPN and CDR2 SVGIG (reference sequence). The CDR3 runs 16 residues. Trimming left V 2 bases short and J 0 bases short, with 17 bases between. In DNA, the CDR3 is TGTGCCTGGAGTTTAACCGATAGCGGTAGCTCCTACGAGCAGTACTTC. Its translation: CAWSLTDSGSSYEQYF.

The gene calls are TRBV2 and TRBJ2-5; D perhaps matches TRBD1 (5 bases). The closer fit of TRBJ2-7 to the DNA end suggests the J call may be wrong. CDR3 length equals 14 residues. Germline V gene lookup returns CDR1 SNHLY and CDR2 FYNNEI. Here the CDR3 DNA reads TGTGCCAGCAGTGAAGGGGGCGCGGTCAACGAGCAGTACTTC. This sequence encodes CASSEGGAVNEQYF.